This is a list of T cell receptor beta chains from one sample in a study of T cells in Graves' hyperthyroidism and ophthalmopathy. Each CDR3 protein is one row after TCRdb ran MiXCR on the multiplex PCR reads. In the table there are 400,000 to 600,000 distinct CDR3 sequences, roughly a sixth of which are singletons. Material for sequencing was blood. The receptors shown here come from a young woman with Graves' ophthalmopathy. Each CDR3 is given with its conserved first and last residue. The D gene is left open where the match is weak. The size entry is marked missing in some rows and otherwise reads once, few, many or a size class.

D	V	size	J	CDR3	DNA
.	TRBV28	.	TRBJ2-2	CASSSPAGGGPWTEELFF	TGTGCCAGCAGTTCCCCGGCGGGTGGAGGGCCCTGGACCGAGGAGCTGTTTTTT
TRBD1	TRBV7-3	.	TRBJ2-2	CASSLTGGLAGELFF	TGTGCCAGCAGCTTAACAGGGGGCCTGGCCGGGGAGCTGTTTTTT
TRBD2	TRBV7-2	many	TRBJ2-3	CASSLAGTISLSTDTQYF	TGTGCCAGCAGCTTAGCCGGGACTATAAGCCTCAGCACAGATACGCAGTATTTT
.	TRBV28	.	TRBJ2-4	CASSFRGRDIQCF	TGTGCCAGCAGTTTTCGGGGAAGGGACATTCAGTGCTTC
TRBD2	TRBV10-3	many	TRBJ2-7	CAISGTSGLYEQYF	TGTGCCATCAGCGGGACTAGCGGATTATACGAGCAGTACTTC
.	TRBV7-8	few	TRBJ1-5	CASADSPSRDQPQHF	TGTGCCAGCGCCGATAGCCCAAGTAGGGATCAGCCCCAGCATTTT
.	TRBV5-8	many	TRBJ2-1	CASSFRGAGVNEQFF	TGTGCCAGCAGCTTTCGGGGGGCGGGGGTCAATGAGCAGTTCTTC
TRBD2	TRBV2	.	TRBJ2-1	CASRTSGRPYNEQFF	TGTGCCAGCAGAACTAGCGGGAGGCCCTACAATGAGCAGTTCTTC
.	TRBV14	few	TRBJ2-2	CASSQQPVGELFF	TGTGCCAGCAGCCAACAACCGGTTGGGGAGCTGTTTTTT
TRBD1	TRBV20-1	.	TRBJ2-1	CSAETGGHSYEQFF	TGCAGTGCTGAGACAGGGGGCCACTCCTACGAGCAGTTCTTC
TRBD2	TRBV6-2/TRBV6-3	many	TRBJ2-1	CASSYSETSGPYNEQFF	TGTGCCAGCAGTTACTCGGAGACTAGCGGGCCTTACAATGAGCAGTTCTTC
.	TRBV7-9	many	TRBJ2-3	CASSLVGKRTDTQYF	TGTGCCAGCAGCTTAGTGGGGAAGCGGACAGATACGCAGTATTTT
TRBD1	TRBV27	many	TRBJ2-1	CASSTAFSWDRVSVRDNEQFF	TGTGCCAGCAGCACAGCTTTCTCATGGGACAGGGTCTCCGTTCGGGACAATGAGCAGTTCTTC
.	TRBV12-3/TRBV12-4	.	TRBJ2-2	CASSHNSGRNTGELFF	TGTGCCAGCAGTCACAATAGCGGAAGGAACACCGGGGAGCTGTTTTTT
TRBD2	TRBV28	many	TRBJ2-1	CASSFPTSGITKVYNEQFF	TGTGCCAGCAGTTTCCCGACTAGCGGGATTACCAAGGTCTACAATGAGCAGTTCTTC
TRBD1	TRBV6-1	few	TRBJ2-5	CASNWDDRAHQETQYF	TGTGCCAGCAACTGGGATGACAGGGCACACCAAGAGACCCAGTACTTC
.	TRBV29-1	.	TRBJ2-7	CSVRGQATYEQYF	TGCAGCGTCCGCGGGCAGGCAACATACGAGCAGTACTTC
.	TRBV19	.	TRBJ2-7	CASSIALQGHEQYF	TGTGCCAGTAGTATAGCCCTGCAGGGCCACGAGCAGTACTTC
.	TRBV5-4	few	TRBJ1-6	CASSPRNNSPLHF	TGTGCCAGCAGCCCTCGAAATAATTCACCCCTCCACTTT
TRBD1	TRBV5-1	few	TRBJ2-1	CASSWDSLVRKFF	TGCGCCAGCAGTTGGGACAGTTTGGTCCGTAAGTTCTTC
.	TRBV5-1	.	TRBJ2-5	CASSFQAGIQETQYF	TGCGCCAGCAGCTTTCAGGCAGGAATCCAAGAGACCCAGTACTTC
.	TRBV10-3	.	TRBJ1-6	CAISESGTRGGSPLHF	TGTGCCATCAGTGAGTCCGGAACGAGAGGGGGTTCACCCCTCCACTTT
.	TRBV18	many	TRBJ1-2	CASSPQASEGYTF	TGTGCCAGCTCACCACAGGCATCGGAAGGCTACACCTTC